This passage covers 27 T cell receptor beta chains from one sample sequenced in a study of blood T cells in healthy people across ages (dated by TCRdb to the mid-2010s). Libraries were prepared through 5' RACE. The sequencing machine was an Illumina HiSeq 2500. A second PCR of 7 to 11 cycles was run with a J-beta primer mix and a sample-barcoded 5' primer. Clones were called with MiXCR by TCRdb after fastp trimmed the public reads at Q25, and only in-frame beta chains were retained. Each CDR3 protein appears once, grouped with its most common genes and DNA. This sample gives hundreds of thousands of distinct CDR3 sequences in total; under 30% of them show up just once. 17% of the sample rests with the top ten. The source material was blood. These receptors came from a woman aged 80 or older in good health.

The chain's CDR3 is CASSPGGRITGELFF. In DNA form, the CDR3 reads TGTGCCAGCAGCCCAGGAGGACGGATCACCGGGGAGCTGTTTTTT. The V and J genes are TRBV5-5 and TRBJ2-2, with a tentative D call TRBD2 (5 bases). V was clipped by 4 bases and J by 4 bases, with 14 bases between them. CDR1 is SGHKS, CDR2 YYEKEE, per germline (reference sequence). The CDR3 loop spans 15 amino acids.

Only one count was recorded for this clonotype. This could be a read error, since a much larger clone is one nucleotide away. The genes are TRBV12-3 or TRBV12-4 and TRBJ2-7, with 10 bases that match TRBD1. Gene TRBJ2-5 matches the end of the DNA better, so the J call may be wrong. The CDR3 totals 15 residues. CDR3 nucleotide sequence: TGTGCCAGCAGTTCACTTGGACAGGGGGGCGAGACCCAGTACTTC. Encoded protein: CASSSLGQGGETQYF.

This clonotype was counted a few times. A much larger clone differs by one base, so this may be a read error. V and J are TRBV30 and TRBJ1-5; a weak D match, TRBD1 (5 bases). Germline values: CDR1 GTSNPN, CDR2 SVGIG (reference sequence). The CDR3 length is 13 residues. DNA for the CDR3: TGTGTCTGGAGTCCAGGGACGGATCAGCCCCAGCATTTT. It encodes CVWSPGTDQPQHF.

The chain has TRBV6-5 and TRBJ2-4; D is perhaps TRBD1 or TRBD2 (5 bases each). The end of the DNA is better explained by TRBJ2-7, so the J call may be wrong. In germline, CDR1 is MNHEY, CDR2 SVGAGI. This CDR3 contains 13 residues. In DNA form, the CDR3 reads TGTGCCAGCAGTTCTGACGGGGCGGACGAGCAGTACTTC. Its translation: CASSSDGADEQYF.

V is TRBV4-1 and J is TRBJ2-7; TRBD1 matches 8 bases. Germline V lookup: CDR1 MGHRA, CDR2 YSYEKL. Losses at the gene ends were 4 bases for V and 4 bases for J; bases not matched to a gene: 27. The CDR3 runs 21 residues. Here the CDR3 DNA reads TGCGCCAGCAGCCTGCGACCGACGATCTACCGGGTAGGACAGGGTGTGTACGAGCAGTACTTC. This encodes CASSLRPTIYRVGQGVYEQYF.

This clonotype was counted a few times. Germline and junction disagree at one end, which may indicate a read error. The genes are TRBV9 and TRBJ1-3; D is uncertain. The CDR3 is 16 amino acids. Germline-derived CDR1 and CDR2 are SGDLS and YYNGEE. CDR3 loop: CASSVTTGSSGNTTYF. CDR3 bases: TGTGCCAGCAGCGTCACGACGGGAAGCTCTGGAAACACCACATATTTT.

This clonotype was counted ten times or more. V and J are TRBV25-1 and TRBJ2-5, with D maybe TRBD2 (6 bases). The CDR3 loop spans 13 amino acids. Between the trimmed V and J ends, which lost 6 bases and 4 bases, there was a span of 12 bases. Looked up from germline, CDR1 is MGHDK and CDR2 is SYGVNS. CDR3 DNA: TGTGCCAGCAGGCTTGGGGGGAGAGAGACCCAGTACTTC. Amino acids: CASRLGGRETQYF.

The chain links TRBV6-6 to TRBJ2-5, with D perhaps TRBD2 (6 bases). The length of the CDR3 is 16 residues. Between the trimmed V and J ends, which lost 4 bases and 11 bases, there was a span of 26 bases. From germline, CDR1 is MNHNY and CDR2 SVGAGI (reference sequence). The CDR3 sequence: CASSFGQKGGVNEQYF. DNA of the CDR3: TGTGCCAGCAGTTTCGGGCAGAAGGGCGGGGTCAATGAGCAGTACTTC.

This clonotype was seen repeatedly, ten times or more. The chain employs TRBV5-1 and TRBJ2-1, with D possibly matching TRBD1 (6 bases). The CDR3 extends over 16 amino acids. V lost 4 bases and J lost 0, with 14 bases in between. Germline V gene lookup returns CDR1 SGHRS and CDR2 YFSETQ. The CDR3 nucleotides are TGCGCCAGCAGCCCCGGGACACTACCCTCCTACAATGAGCAGTTCTTC. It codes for CASSPGTLPSYNEQFF.

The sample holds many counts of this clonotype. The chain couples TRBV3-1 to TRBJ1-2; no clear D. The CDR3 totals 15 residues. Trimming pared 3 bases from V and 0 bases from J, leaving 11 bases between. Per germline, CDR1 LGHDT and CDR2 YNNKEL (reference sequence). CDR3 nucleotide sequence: TGTGCCAGCAGCCACCGACCGGGCGCTAACTATGGCTACACCTTC. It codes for CASSHRPGANYGYTF.

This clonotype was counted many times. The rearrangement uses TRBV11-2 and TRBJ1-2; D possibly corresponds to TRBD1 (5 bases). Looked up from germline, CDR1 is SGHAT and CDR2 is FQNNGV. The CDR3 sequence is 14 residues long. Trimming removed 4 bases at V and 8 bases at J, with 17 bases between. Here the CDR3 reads CASSSPRQGGGYTF. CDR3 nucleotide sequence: TGTGCCAGCAGCTCGCCGCGTCAGGGAGGGGGCTACACCTTC.

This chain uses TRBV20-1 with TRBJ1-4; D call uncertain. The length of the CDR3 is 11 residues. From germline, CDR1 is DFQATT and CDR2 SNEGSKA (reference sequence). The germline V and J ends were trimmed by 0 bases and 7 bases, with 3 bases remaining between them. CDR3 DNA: TGCAGTGCTAGAGATCTTGAAAAACTGTTTTTT. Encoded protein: CSARDLEKLFF.

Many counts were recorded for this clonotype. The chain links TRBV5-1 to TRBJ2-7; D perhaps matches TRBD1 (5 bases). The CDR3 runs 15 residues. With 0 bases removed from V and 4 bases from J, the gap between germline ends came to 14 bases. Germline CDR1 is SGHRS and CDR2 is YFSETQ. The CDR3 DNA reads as TGCGCCAGCAGCTTGGCCCTTGGGGCACCATACGAGCAGTACTTC. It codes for CASSLALGAPYEQYF.

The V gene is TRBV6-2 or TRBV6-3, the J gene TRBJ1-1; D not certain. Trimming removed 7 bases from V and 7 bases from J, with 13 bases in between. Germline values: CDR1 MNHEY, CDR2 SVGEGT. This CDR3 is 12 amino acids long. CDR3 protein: CASKYRYSEAFF. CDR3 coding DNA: TGTGCCAGCAAATATAGATACAGTGAAGCTTTCTTT.

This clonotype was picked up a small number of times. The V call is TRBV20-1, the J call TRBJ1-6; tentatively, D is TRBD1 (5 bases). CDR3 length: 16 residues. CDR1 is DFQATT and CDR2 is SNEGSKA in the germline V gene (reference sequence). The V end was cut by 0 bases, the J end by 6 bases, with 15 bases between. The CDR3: CSARDPSQGRNSPLHF. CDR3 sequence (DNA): TGCAGTGCTAGAGATCCTTCTCAGGGTCGTAATTCACCCCTCCACTTT.

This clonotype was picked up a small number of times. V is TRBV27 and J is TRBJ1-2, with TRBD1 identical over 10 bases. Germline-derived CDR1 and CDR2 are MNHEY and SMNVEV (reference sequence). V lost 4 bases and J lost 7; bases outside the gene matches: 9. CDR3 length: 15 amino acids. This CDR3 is CASSSSRGTGAGYTF. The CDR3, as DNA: TGTGCCAGCAGTTCTTCCCGAGGGACAGGGGCTGGCTACACCTTC.

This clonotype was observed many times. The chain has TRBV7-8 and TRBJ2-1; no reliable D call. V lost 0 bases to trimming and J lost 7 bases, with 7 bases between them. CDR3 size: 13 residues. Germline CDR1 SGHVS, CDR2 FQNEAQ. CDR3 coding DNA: TGTGCCAGCAGCTTAGCGCTGCGGAATGAGCAGTTCTTC. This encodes CASSLALRNEQFF.

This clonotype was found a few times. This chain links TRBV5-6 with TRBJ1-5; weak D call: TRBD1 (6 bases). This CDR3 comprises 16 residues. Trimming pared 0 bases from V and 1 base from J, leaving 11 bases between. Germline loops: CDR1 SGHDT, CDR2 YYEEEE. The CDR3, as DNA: TGTGCCAGCAGCTTGGAACAGGGAGGGAGCAATCAGCCCCAGCATTTT. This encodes CASSLEQGGSNQPQHF.

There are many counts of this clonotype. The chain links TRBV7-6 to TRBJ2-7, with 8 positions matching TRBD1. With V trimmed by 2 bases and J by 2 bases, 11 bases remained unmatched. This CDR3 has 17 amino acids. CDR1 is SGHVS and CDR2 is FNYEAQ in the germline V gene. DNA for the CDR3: TGTGCCAGCAGCTTAAGGCCCCCCGGGACAGGCACCTACGAGCAGTACTTC. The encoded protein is CASSLRPPGTGTYEQYF.

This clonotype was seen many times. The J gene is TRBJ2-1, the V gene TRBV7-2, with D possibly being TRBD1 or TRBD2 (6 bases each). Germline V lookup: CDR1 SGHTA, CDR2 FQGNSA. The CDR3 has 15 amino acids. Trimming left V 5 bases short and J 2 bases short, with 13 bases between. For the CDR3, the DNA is TGTGCCAGCAGCCTACAGGGAGGACCCTACAATGAGCAGTTCTTC. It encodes CASSLQGGPYNEQFF.

DNA of the CDR3: TGCAGCGTGGCCAGCAACTATGGCTACACCTTC. The encoded protein is CSVASNYGYTF. The chain carries TRBV29-1 and TRBJ1-2; D is unresolved. CDR3 size: 11 residues. V shed 6 bases and J shed 2 bases, with 7 bases lying between them. Germline CDR1 and CDR2: SQVTM and ANQGSEA.

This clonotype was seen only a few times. The CDR3 DNA reads as TGTGCCAGCAGCCCACGCCGGGGGGTCTATGAGCAGTACTTC. It yields the protein CASSPRRGVYEQYF. This chain uses TRBV6-2 or TRBV6-3 with TRBJ2-7, with 7 bases identical to TRBD2. This CDR3 region has 14 residues. J lost 7 bases, V lost 6 bases, and 12 bases had no gene match. CDR1 is MNHEY, CDR2 SVGEGT, per germline.

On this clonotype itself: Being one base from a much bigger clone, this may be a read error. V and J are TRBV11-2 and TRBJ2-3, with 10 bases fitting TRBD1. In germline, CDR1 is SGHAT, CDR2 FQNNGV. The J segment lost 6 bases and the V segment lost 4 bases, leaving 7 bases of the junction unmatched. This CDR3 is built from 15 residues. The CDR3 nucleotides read TGTGCCAGCAGCTCAAGACAGGGGGCAACGGATACGCAGTATTTT. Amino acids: CASSSRQGATDTQYF. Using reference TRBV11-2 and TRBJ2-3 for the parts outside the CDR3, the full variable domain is EAGVAQSPRYKIIEKRQSVAFWCNPISGHATLYWYQQILGQGPKLLIQFQNNGVVDDSQLPKDRFSAERLKGVDSTLKIQPAKLEDSAVYLCASSSRQGATDTQYFGPGTRLTVL.

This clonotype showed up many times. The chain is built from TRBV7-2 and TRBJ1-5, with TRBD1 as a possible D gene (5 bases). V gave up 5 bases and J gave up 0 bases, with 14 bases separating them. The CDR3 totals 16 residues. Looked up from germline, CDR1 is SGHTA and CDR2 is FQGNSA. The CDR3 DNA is TGTGCCAGCAGCAAATCAGGGTCCCCTAGCAATCAGCCCCAGCATTTT. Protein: CASSKSGSPSNQPQHF.

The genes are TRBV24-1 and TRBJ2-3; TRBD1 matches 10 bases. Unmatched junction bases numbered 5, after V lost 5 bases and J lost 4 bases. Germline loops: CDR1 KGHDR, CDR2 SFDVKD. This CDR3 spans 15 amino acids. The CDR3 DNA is TGTGCCACCAGTGTTCCGGGACAGGGGCCAGATACGCAGTATTTT. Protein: CATSVPGQGPDTQYF.

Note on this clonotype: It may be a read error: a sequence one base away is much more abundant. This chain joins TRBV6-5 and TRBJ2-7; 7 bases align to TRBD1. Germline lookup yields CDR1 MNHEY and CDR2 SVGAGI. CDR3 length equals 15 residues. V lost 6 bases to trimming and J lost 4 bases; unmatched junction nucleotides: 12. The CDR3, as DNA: TGTGCCAGCAGACGTACAGGGGTTTATTGTTACGAGCAGTACTTC. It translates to CASRRTGVYCYEQYF.

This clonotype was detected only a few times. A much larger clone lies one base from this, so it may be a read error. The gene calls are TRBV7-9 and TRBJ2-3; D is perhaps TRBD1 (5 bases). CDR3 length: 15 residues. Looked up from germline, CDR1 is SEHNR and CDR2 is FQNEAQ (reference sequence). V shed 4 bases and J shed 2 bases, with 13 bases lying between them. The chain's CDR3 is CASSYRGADTDTQYF. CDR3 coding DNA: TGTGCCAGCAGCTACCGTGGGGCAGACACAGATACGCAGTATTTT.